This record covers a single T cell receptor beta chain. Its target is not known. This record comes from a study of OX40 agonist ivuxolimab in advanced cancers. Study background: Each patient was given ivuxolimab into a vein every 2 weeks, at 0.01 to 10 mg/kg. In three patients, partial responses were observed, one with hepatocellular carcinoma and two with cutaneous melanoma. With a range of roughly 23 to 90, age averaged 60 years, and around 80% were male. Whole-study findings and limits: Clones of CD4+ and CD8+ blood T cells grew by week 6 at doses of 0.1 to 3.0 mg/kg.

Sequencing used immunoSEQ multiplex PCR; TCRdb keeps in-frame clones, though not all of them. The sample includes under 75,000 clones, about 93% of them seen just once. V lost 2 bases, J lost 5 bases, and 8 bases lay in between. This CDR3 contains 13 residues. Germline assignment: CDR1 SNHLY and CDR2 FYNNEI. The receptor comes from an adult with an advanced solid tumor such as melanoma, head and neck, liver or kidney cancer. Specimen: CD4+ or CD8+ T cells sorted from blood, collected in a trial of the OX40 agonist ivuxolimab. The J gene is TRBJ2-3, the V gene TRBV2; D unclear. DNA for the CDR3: TGTGCCAGCAGTGAAAACCGACGAGATACGCAGTATTTT. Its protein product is CASSENRRDTQYF.